The sequence of this T cell receptor beta chain was determined in a study of cytomegalovirus exposure and HLA in healthy donors (dated by TCRdb to the late 2010s). Looking at the study overall: A later analysis indicated that the 90 to 150 validation repertoires were generated on the platform also employed for the 700 or so repertoires of the first cohort. The study aimed to test whether cataloging public T cell receptors could reveal signatures of past pathogen exposure. In addition to the first cohort of approximately 650 subjects, a separate validation cohort of 120 different subjects was used. To predict cytomegalovirus infection status, the study combined high-throughput TCR immunosequencing, statistical association of individual TCRs with disease status, and machine learning.

What the research found in general, with its limitations: Most TCR sequences were seen in very few donors, while some public TCRs were found in many individuals. In vitro tests confirmed that a few of the cytomegalovirus-associated TCR beta chains recognize cytomegalovirus antigens. Cytomegalovirus status was reported to be diagnosed by the classifier with high specificity and sensitivity in both the original and validation cohorts. A later analysis had no HLA typing for the validation cohort, so co-occurrence there was scored across all 120 repertoires. The study listed 164 TCR beta chains as associated with cytomegalovirus. It was suggested by the authors that the approach could potentially be generalized to other disease states and immunological phenotypes. Subsequent analysis determined that TCRs grouped into clusters in the first cohort also showed a tendency toward co-occurrence across the roughly 110 validation repertoires, and roughly 94% of cluster scores exceeded 0.

From the germline V gene, CDR1 is ENHRY and CDR2 is SYGVKD. Measured from the cysteine to the phenylalanine, the CDR3 is 15 residues long. The retained sequence is limited to the CDR3, 45 bases, with the frame set at the first base. V sheds 10 bases and J sheds 4 bases, leaving 22 bases between their ends. This clone was seen more than once but under ten times. Its cognate antigen has yet to be identified. Within one base of it there is no much larger clone, and no base qualities were kept. Library prep was done by the immunoSEQ multiplex PCR assay. In the authors' own workflow: To diagnose cytomegalovirus status from the catalog of TCR beta chain sequences, a statistical classification framework was built. In its TCRdb copy, this immuneACCESS table keeps in-frame sequences only and misses some clones. Where compared with another copy, unresolved V genes explain less than half of these, and the others have no known cause. The V and J calls and clone size come from that table; D and trimming were worked out from the DNA. This sample is represented by more than 90,000 clones; about 84% of them were singletons. The ten most abundant clones make up 4.9% of the sample.

The donors were included in the validation cohort of over a hundred subjects, a group kept apart from the approximately 650-subject first cohort. The receptor was isolated from a man between 18 and 29 years old in good health and CMV-seronegative. The chain is encoded by TRBV10-3 joined to TRBJ1-2; the D region possibly corresponds to TRBD1 (6 bases align). The sample consisted of PBMCs. The DNA is TGTGCCACCAACCAGGGGTCAGACGGAGTCTATGGCTACACCTTC. This encodes CATNQGSDGVYGYTF.